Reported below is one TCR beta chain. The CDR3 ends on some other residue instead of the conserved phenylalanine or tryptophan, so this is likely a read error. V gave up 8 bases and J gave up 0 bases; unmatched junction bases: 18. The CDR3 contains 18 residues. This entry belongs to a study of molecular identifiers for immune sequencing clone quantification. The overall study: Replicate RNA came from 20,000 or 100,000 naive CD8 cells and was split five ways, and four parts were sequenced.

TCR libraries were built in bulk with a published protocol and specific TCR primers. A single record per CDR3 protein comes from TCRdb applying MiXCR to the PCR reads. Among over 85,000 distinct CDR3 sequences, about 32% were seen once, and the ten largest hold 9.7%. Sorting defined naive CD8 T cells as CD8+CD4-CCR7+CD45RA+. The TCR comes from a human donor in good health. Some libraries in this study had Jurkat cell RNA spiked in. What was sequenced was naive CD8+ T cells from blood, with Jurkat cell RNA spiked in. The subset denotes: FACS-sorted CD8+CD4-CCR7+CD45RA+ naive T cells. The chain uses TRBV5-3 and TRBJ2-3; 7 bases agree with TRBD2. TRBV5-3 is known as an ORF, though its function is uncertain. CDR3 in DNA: TGTGCCAGCAGCCCCCTGGTAGCGGGTGATACTAGCACAGATACGCAGTATCAT. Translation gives CASSPLVAGDTSTDTQYH.